Listed below are T cell receptor beta chains from one sample, sequenced in a study of OX40 agonist ivuxolimab in advanced cancers. Clones were read by immunoSEQ multiplex PCR, and TCRdb kept only the in-frame ones, dropping some. The sample consists of roughly 30,000 clones, 75% to 90% of them appearing once. This material consisted of CD4+ or CD8+ T cells sorted from blood, taken in a trial of the OX40 agonist ivuxolimab. The source of these receptors is an adult with an advanced solid tumor such as melanoma, head and neck, liver or kidney cancer. CDR3s include the opening cysteine and the closing phenylalanine or tryptophan.

V gene: TRBV4-2; CDR3 protein: CASSQGYNEQFF
V gene: TRBV19; CDR3 protein: CASSTFRDLKQLGKLFF
V gene: TRBV7-8; CDR3 protein: CASSLDRGPGEQYF
V gene: TRBV7-7; CDR3 protein: CASSPRDRFSYEQYF
V gene: TRBV5-4; CDR3 protein: CASSLARGQGTDYEQYF
V gene: TRBV13; CDR3 protein: CASSSGTPGQQPQHF
V gene: TRBV28; CDR3 protein: CASSLPGHYEQYF
V gene: TRBV11-2; CDR3 protein: CASSLDLPGQASYNEQFF
V gene: TRBV27; CDR3 protein: CASSSGVQNSPLHF
V gene: TRBV19; CDR3 protein: CASSIPGSGNQPQHF
V gene: TRBV7-9; CDR3 protein: CASSSREVAKNIQYF
V gene: TRBV7-9; CDR3 protein: CASSPRRQSTDTQYF
V gene: TRBV10-3; CDR3 protein: CAISESSYEQYF
V gene: TRBV5-6; CDR3 protein: CASRDDSYNEQFF
V gene: TRBV6-1; CDR3 protein: CASSEFRDVRGDTQYF
V gene: TRBV4-1; CDR3 protein: CASSEIRGGNTEAFF
V gene: TRBV30; CDR3 protein: CAQTYHWTGGETQYF
V gene: TRBV29-1; CDR3 protein: CSVGTGEPGYTF
V gene: TRBV5-5; CDR3 protein: CASSLGTANEKLFF
V gene: TRBV6-5; CDR3 protein: CASSTTVVPTDTQYF
V gene: TRBV7-9; CDR3 protein: CASSLRGRDKNIQYF
V gene: TRBV7-9; CDR3 protein: CASSLEGEIGEQYF
V gene: TRBV7-9; CDR3 protein: CASSSGLYNEQFF
V gene: TRBV6-4; CDR3 protein: CASSAGDPMSYTF
V gene: TRBV9; CDR3 protein: CASSDTGINYGYTF
V gene: TRBV27; CDR3 protein: CASSPGPHAQGRGGGTYNEQFF
V gene: TRBV25-1; CDR3 protein: CASSDLGTNYGYTF
V gene: TRBV7-6; CDR3 protein: CASSLTFAGNTIYF
V gene: TRBV16; CDR3 protein: CASSQHHGGKEDEQYF
V gene: TRBV19; CDR3 protein: CASSIGAEYGYTF
V gene: TRBV7-7; CDR3 protein: CASSQYNGATGELFF
V gene: TRBV7-9; CDR3 protein: CASIGGGGQYGYTF
V gene: TRBV6-1; CDR3 protein: CASSVGFALDAHPNTEAFF
V gene: TRBV2; CDR3 protein: CASKAAGGYEQYF
V gene: TRBV15; CDR3 protein: CATSSGTEAFF
V gene: TRBV11-1; CDR3 protein: CASSSPRGDYYEQYF
V gene: TRBV19; CDR3 protein: CASSTNDRGGQPQHF
V gene: TRBV30; CDR3 protein: CASRRASSYEQYF
V gene: TRBV7-9; CDR3 protein: CASSPPVWGENYEQYF
V gene: TRBV6-6; CDR3 protein: CASVTGAATSSYEQYF
V gene: TRBV5-4; CDR3 protein: CASSYRGGTQYF
V gene: TRBV19; CDR3 protein: CASSIGQGGAYEQYF
V gene: TRBV10-3; CDR3 protein: CAISELPGSVTRAFF
V gene: TRBV19; CDR3 protein: CASSTASGGTNEKLFF
V gene: TRBV2; CDR3 protein: CASRPTGGDYGYTF
V gene: TRBV6-5; CDR3 protein: CASSYQYTDTQYF
V gene: TRBV6-5; CDR3 protein: CASSYVVAAADTQYF
V gene: TRBV7-9; CDR3 protein: CASSQYTEAFF
V gene: TRBV2; CDR3 protein: CASSGYVYEQYF
V gene: TRBV6-5; CDR3 protein: CASSRGGQPQHF
V gene: TRBV7-8; CDR3 protein: CASSSGTGPTAQHF
V gene: TRBV19; CDR3 protein: CASSIALRGGSYNEQFF